A selection of T cell receptor beta chains follows, all from one sample in a study of cytomegalovirus exposure and HLA in healthy donors. Profiling relied on immunoSEQ multiplex PCR, and the TCRdb table lists in-frame clones only, not all of them. The sample lists about 200,000 clones; around 90% were seen once. Sequenced: PBMCs. The receptor source for this set is a woman under 30 in good health and CMV-seropositive. CDR3s include the opening cysteine and the closing phenylalanine or tryptophan. A D gene is named only where the DNA matches it firmly. Only part of the rows carry a size: once, few, many, or a class if the clone is expanded.

d_gene: NA; abundance: NA; j_gene: TRBJ1-1; v_gene: TRBV10-3; CDR3aa: CAISELRAENTEAFF; CDR3nt: TGTGCCATCAGTGAGTTACGAGCGGAGAACACTGAAGCTTTCTTT
d_gene: TRBD1; abundance: NA; j_gene: TRBJ1-1; v_gene: TRBV2; CDR3aa: CASRGTAMNTEAFF; CDR3nt: TGTGCCAGCAGGGGGACAGCAATGAACACTGAAGCTTTCTTT
d_gene: TRBD2; abundance: NA; j_gene: TRBJ2-7; v_gene: TRBV28; CDR3aa: CASKDRLAGNSYEQYF; CDR3nt: TGTGCCAGCAAGGACCGGCTAGCGGGGAACTCCTACGAGCAGTACTTC
d_gene: NA; abundance: once; j_gene: TRBJ1-1; v_gene: TRBV28; CDR3aa: CASIVSGETEAFF; CDR3nt: TGTGCCAGCATTGTTTCAGGGGAAACTGAAGCTTTCTTT
d_gene: NA; abundance: NA; j_gene: TRBJ2-2; v_gene: TRBV27; CDR3aa: CASTLGASTGELFF; CDR3nt: TGTGCCAGCACCTTGGGGGCCAGCACCGGGGAGCTGTTTTTT
d_gene: TRBD1; abundance: NA; j_gene: TRBJ1-1; v_gene: TRBV7-9; CDR3aa: CASSWTGLNTEAFF; CDR3nt: TGTGCCAGCAGCTGGACAGGCCTGAACACTGAAGCTTTCTTT
d_gene: NA; abundance: NA; j_gene: TRBJ2-3; v_gene: TRBV10-3; CDR3aa: CAIRDGGSTDTQYF; CDR3nt: TGTGCCATCAGGGACGGCGGGAGCACAGATACGCAGTATTTT
d_gene: TRBD2; abundance: NA; j_gene: TRBJ2-3; v_gene: TRBV27; CDR3aa: CASSFAGGPIASQYF; CDR3nt: TGTGCCAGCAGTTTCGCGGGAGGACCCATAGCTTCGCAGTATTTT
d_gene: NA; abundance: NA; j_gene: TRBJ1-5; v_gene: TRBV19; CDR3aa: CASKWFSDSNQPQHF; CDR3nt: TGTGCCAGTAAGTGGTTTTCAGATAGCAATCAGCCCCAGCATTTT
d_gene: TRBD1; abundance: NA; j_gene: TRBJ1-5; v_gene: TRBV28; CDR3aa: CASSLVEGQVWGNQPQHF; CDR3nt: TGTGCCAGCAGTTTAGTCGAGGGACAGGTTTGGGGCAATCAGCCCCAGCATTTT
d_gene: NA; abundance: NA; j_gene: TRBJ1-4; v_gene: TRBV6-5; CDR3aa: CASMGGQGEKLFF; CDR3nt: TGTGCCAGCATGGGAGGGCAGGGTGAAAAACTGTTTTTT
d_gene: NA; abundance: NA; j_gene: TRBJ1-1; v_gene: TRBV7-6; CDR3aa: CASSPITGRTEAFF; CDR3nt: TGTGCCAGCAGTCCCATCACAGGGCGCACTGAAGCTTTCTTT
d_gene: NA; abundance: NA; j_gene: TRBJ2-1; v_gene: TRBV7-3; CDR3aa: CASSDGGGSGNEQFF; CDR3nt: TGTGCCAGCAGCGACGGGGGAGGCTCAGGGAATGAGCAGTTCTTC
d_gene: TRBD2; abundance: NA; j_gene: TRBJ2-1; v_gene: TRBV27; CDR3aa: CASSNLAGVNNEQFF; CDR3nt: TGTGCCAGCTCGAATCTAGCGGGCGTGAACAATGAGCAGTTCTTC
d_gene: TRBD2; abundance: once; j_gene: TRBJ2-3; v_gene: TRBV9; CDR3aa: CASSLGLAGTDTQYF; CDR3nt: TGTGCCAGCAGCCTCGGACTAGCGGGCACAGATACGCAGTATTTT
d_gene: TRBD1; abundance: few; j_gene: TRBJ1-2; v_gene: TRBV28; CDR3aa: CASSVGTVWAHYGYTF; CDR3nt: TGTGCCAGCAGTGTAGGGACAGTGTGGGCCCACTATGGCTACACCTTC
d_gene: NA; abundance: NA; j_gene: TRBJ2-1; v_gene: TRBV12-5; CDR3aa: CASGLVAEYNEQFF; CDR3nt: TGTGCTAGTGGTTTGGTAGCGGAGTACAATGAGCAGTTCTTC
d_gene: TRBD2; abundance: NA; j_gene: TRBJ2-7; v_gene: TRBV29-1; CDR3aa: CSVVSGSSGVWTYEQYF; CDR3nt: TGCAGCGTTGTGTCAGGGTCTAGCGGGGTCTGGACCTACGAGCAGTACTTC
d_gene: NA; abundance: NA; j_gene: TRBJ2-7; v_gene: TRBV11-2; CDR3aa: CASSRTPTGPEEQYF; CDR3nt: TGTGCCAGCAGTCGAACCCCGACAGGACCTGAGGAGCAGTACTTC
d_gene: TRBD1; abundance: NA; j_gene: TRBJ1-1; v_gene: TRBV9; CDR3aa: CASSGRQGDGEAFF; CDR3nt: TGTGCCAGCAGCGGGCGACAGGGGGACGGTGAAGCTTTCTTT
d_gene: TRBD2; abundance: NA; j_gene: TRBJ2-7; v_gene: TRBV28; CDR3aa: CASSQRTSGGVYEQYF; CDR3nt: TGTGCCAGCAGTCAACGGACTAGCGGGGGAGTCTACGAGCAGTACTTC
d_gene: NA; abundance: NA; j_gene: TRBJ2-1; v_gene: TRBV13; CDR3aa: CASSSPRVSSYNEQFF; CDR3nt: TGTGCCAGCAGCTCTCCCAGGGTTAGCTCCTACAATGAGCAGTTCTTC
d_gene: TRBD1; abundance: NA; j_gene: TRBJ1-1; v_gene: TRBV27; CDR3aa: CASSPGTALNTEAFF; CDR3nt: TGTGCCAGCAGTCCCGGGACAGCATTGAACACTGAAGCTTTCTTT
d_gene: NA; abundance: once; j_gene: TRBJ1-2; v_gene: TRBV7-9; CDR3aa: CASSLGSGNYGYTF; CDR3nt: TGTGCCAGCAGCTTAGGGTCAGGGAACTATGGCTACACCTTC
d_gene: NA; abundance: NA; j_gene: TRBJ1-4; v_gene: TRBV6-5; CDR3aa: CASSYYSGEDEKLFF; CDR3nt: TGTGCCAGCAGTTACTATTCGGGGGAGGACGAAAAACTGTTTTTT
d_gene: TRBD2; abundance: NA; j_gene: TRBJ2-7; v_gene: TRBV6-1; CDR3aa: CASSTRSGMDYEQYF; CDR3nt: TGTGCCAGCAGTACTCGTAGCGGGATGGACTACGAGCAGTACTTC
d_gene: NA; abundance: NA; j_gene: TRBJ2-7; v_gene: TRBV28; CDR3aa: CASSLSQRRPYEQYF; CDR3nt: TGTGCCAGCAGTTTAAGCCAGCGCCGGCCCTACGAGCAGTACTTC
d_gene: TRBD1; abundance: many; j_gene: TRBJ1-2; v_gene: TRBV6-1; CDR3aa: CASSEETGYGYTF; CDR3nt: TGTGCCAGCAGTGAGGAGACAGGGTATGGCTACACCTTC
d_gene: TRBD1; abundance: NA; j_gene: TRBJ2-7; v_gene: TRBV9; CDR3aa: CASSVGRTGNTYEQYF; CDR3nt: TGTGCCAGCAGCGTAGGGCGGACAGGGAATACCTACGAGCAGTACTTC
d_gene: NA; abundance: NA; j_gene: TRBJ1-4; v_gene: TRBV4-1; CDR3aa: CASSRREVENEKLFF; CDR3nt: TGCGCCAGCAGCCGGAGGGAGGTCGAGAATGAAAAACTGTTTTTT
d_gene: NA; abundance: NA; j_gene: TRBJ2-1; v_gene: TRBV28; CDR3aa: CASTLSSYNEQFF; CDR3nt: TGTGCCAGCACCCTTTCCTCCTACAATGAGCAGTTCTTC
d_gene: TRBD2; abundance: NA; j_gene: TRBJ2-5; v_gene: TRBV9; CDR3aa: CASSVLLAGGGETQYF; CDR3nt: TGTGCCAGCAGCGTACTACTAGCGGGGGGTGGAGAGACCCAGTACTTC
d_gene: TRBD1; abundance: NA; j_gene: TRBJ2-6; v_gene: TRBV6-1; CDR3aa: CASSERGLAGANVLTF; CDR3nt: TGTGCCAGCAGTGAAAGGGGGCTAGCTGGGGCCAACGTCCTGACTTTC
d_gene: TRBD2; abundance: NA; j_gene: TRBJ2-3; v_gene: TRBV5-1; CDR3aa: CASSRRTSGSSGDTQYF; CDR3nt: TGCGCCAGCAGCCGCCGGACTAGCGGGAGTTCAGGAGATACGCAGTATTTT
d_gene: TRBD2; abundance: NA; j_gene: TRBJ2-2; v_gene: TRBV12-5; CDR3aa: CASGLTSGGNAGELFF; CDR3nt: TGTGCTAGTGGTTTAACTAGCGGGGGGAACGCCGGGGAGCTGTTTTTT
d_gene: TRBD1; abundance: NA; j_gene: TRBJ2-7; v_gene: TRBV5-4; CDR3aa: CASTKTRDRVEYEQYF; CDR3nt: TGTGCCAGCACAAAAACCCGGGACAGGGTTGAATACGAGCAGTACTTC